The rows below give T cell receptor beta chains drawn from one sample of a study of shared clonotypes between healthy human individuals. Only in-frame clones appear in the TCRdb table, and some are missing; sequencing was by immunoSEQ multiplex PCR. The repertoire includes hundreds of thousands of clones, roughly 79% of them detected once, and more than 10% sits in the top ten. Material: PBMCs. These TCRs come from a middle-aged woman in good health. Some clones in this sample may be carry-over from other donors' samples. Each CDR3 is given with its conserved first and last residue. Each record gives: V gene, CDR3 protein.

TRBV15	CATSRDGQRSNEQFF
TRBV29-1	CSVKELPYEQYF
TRBV2	CASSELARSEPQHF
TRBV5-1	CASRRGQDSYEQYF
TRBV5-4	CASSRIGTRGTGELFF
TRBV25-1	CASSRLAVSENEQFF
TRBV4-3	CASSRGTASNTGELFF
TRBV4-1	CASSQPSTKPGTHYGYTF
TRBV6-6	CASSAGTDQETQYF
TRBV28	CASSLWAGGGMDTEAFF
TRBV10-2	CASSRQRSYEQYF
TRBV6-5	CASSYSRGGSETQYF
TRBV5-4	CARVLFEAFF
TRBV6-1	CASSDGAGARTEAFF
TRBV7-2	CASSLTGGSSNQPQHF
TRBV2	CASSGQGYTEAFF
TRBV28	CASSPTLYEQFF
TRBV11-2	CASSLGLRVMREKLFF
TRBV27	CASSADRGTEAFF
TRBV4-2	CASSPGTASYEQYF
TRBV5-4	CASSPRGQGWSFF
TRBV15	CATSRLLGPGDEQYF
TRBV5-6	CASSLERRWGAGELFF
TRBV5-1	CASSLSGRAPGELFF
TRBV6-6	CASSYKGRVNTEAFF
TRBV10-3	CAISDVRRSYEQYF
TRBV11-2	CASSPQGSYNEQFF
TRBV30	CAWSGPSENSPLHF
TRBV28	CASSLPVGGAYNEQFF